This TCR beta chain was obtained from a study of control samples from healthy donors and cancer patients. This table comes from immunoSEQ multiplex PCR, and its TCRdb copy is limited to in-frame clones, with some not included. Seen here are about 170,000 clones, under 95% observed once, and the top ten hold around 1.3%. The J segment lost 1 base and the V segment lost 2 bases, leaving 5 bases of the junction unmatched. The length of the CDR3 is 16 residues. In germline, CDR1 is SGHKS, CDR2 YYEKEE (reference sequence). The source is a woman aged 18 to 35 in good health. The rearrangement links TRBV5-5 to TRBJ2-2; 7 positions match TRBD1. The sequencing input was blood. The CDR3, as DNA: TGTGCCAGCAGCTTCCGGGACAGAATGAACACCGGGGAGCTGTTTTTT. Translating it yields CASSFRDRMNTGELFF. Using reference TRBV5-5 and TRBJ2-2 for the parts outside the CDR3, the full variable domain is DAGVTQSPTHLIKTRGQQVTLRCSPISGHKSVSWYQQVLGQGPQFIFQYYEKEERGRGNFPDRFSARQFPNYSSELNVNALLLGDSALYLCASSFRDRMNTGELFFGEGSRLTVL.